A selection of T cell receptor beta chains follows, all from one sample in a study of post-analysis software for immune sequencing data. TCRdb re-called the PCR reads with MiXCR, one entry per CDR3 protein. The table lists about 770,000 distinct CDR3 sequences, roughly 46% of them singletons. Sequencing was done on a sample of blood. The receptors here all came from a girl between 10 and 17 years old with multiple sclerosis. The CDR3 runs from the conserved cysteine through the conserved F or W. The order of the fields is D gene, V gene, clone size, J gene, CDR3 protein, CDR3 DNA. The D gene is left open where the match is weak. Clone size is not always given. Where it is, it says once, few, many or a class for expanded clones.

D: TRBD1; V: TRBV20-1; size: NA; J: TRBJ2-4; CDR3: CSAWTGRNIQYF; DNA: TGCAGTGCTTGGACAGGGCGGAACATTCAGTACTTC
D: TRBD1; V: TRBV4-3; size: NA; J: TRBJ1-4; CDR3: CASSQNRGTNEKLFF; DNA: TGCGCCAGCAGCCAGAACAGGGGAACTAATGAAAAACTGTTTTTT
D: TRBD1; V: TRBV4-3; size: few; J: TRBJ1-2; CDR3: CASSPGTATHGYTF; DNA: TGCGCCAGCAGCCCGGGGACAGCTACCCATGGCTACACCTTC
D: TRBD2; V: TRBV20-1; size: NA; J: TRBJ2-7; CDR3: CSARLPGLAGAYEQYF; DNA: TGCAGTGCTAGGTTACCGGGACTAGCGGGAGCCTACGAGCAGTACTTC
D: NA; V: TRBV6-5; size: NA; J: TRBJ1-1; CDR3: CASSYPPFRAFF; DNA: TGTGCCAGCAGTTACCCCCCGTTCCGAGCTTTCTTT
D: NA; V: TRBV7-9; size: NA; J: TRBJ1-2; CDR3: CASSQQGQSYTF; DNA: TGTGCCAGCAGCCAGCAGGGTCAGAGCTACACCTTC
D: NA; V: TRBV11-2; size: once; J: TRBJ1-3; CDR3: CASSPYLGNTIYF; DNA: TGTGCCAGCAGCCCCTATTTAGGAAACACCATATATTTT
D: NA; V: TRBV19; size: NA; J: TRBJ1-2; CDR3: CASKAQRWDGYTF; DNA: TGTGCCAGTAAGGCCCAACGCTGGGATGGCTACACCTTC
D: NA; V: TRBV3-1; size: NA; J: TRBJ2-5; CDR3: CASSPWSSGGPQETQYF; DNA: TGTGCCAGCAGCCCCTGGAGCAGTGGGGGGCCCCAAGAGACCCAGTACTTC
D: NA; V: TRBV7-9; size: NA; J: TRBJ1-1; CDR3: CASSPAAGRHNTEAFF; DNA: TGTGCCAGCAGTCCAGCGGCGGGTCGACACAACACTGAAGCTTTCTTT
D: TRBD2; V: TRBV28; size: NA; J: TRBJ2-7; CDR3: CASRPSLAGGPTYEQYF; DNA: TGTGCCAGCAGGCCGTCACTAGCGGGAGGGCCTACCTACGAGCAGTACTTC
D: NA; V: TRBV7-9; size: NA; J: TRBJ2-3; CDR3: CASSRSGSGTDTQYF; DNA: TGTGCCAGCAGCAGAAGCGGTTCCGGCACAGATACGCAGTATTTT
D: TRBD2; V: TRBV4-3; size: NA; J: TRBJ2-5; CDR3: CAGSQGGLAGGQETQYF; DNA: TGCGCCGGCAGCCAAGGGGGACTAGCGGGAGGGCAAGAGACCCAGTACTTC
D: NA; V: TRBV7-9; size: few; J: TRBJ2-5; CDR3: CASSFSQPETQYF; DNA: TGTGCCAGCAGTTTTTCTCAGCCAGAGACCCAGTACTTC
D: TRBD1; V: TRBV2; size: NA; J: TRBJ1-6; CDR3: CASRTTRTGESSPLHF; DNA: TGTGCCAGCAGGACCACCCGGACAGGGGAGAGTTCACCCCTCCACTTT
D: TRBD2; V: TRBV13; size: NA; J: TRBJ2-7; CDR3: CASSLGAGGFNEQYF; DNA: TGTGCCAGCAGCCTCGGGGCGGGAGGGTTCAATGAGCAGTACTTC
D: NA; V: TRBV10-2; size: few; J: TRBJ2-3; CDR3: CASMVVLADTQYF; DNA: TGCGCCAGCATGGTGGTTTTAGCAGATACGCAGTATTTT
D: TRBD1; V: TRBV12-3/TRBV12-4; size: NA; J: TRBJ2-7; CDR3: CASSPSLTGTAPYEQYF; DNA: TGTGCCAGCAGCCCGTCCCTTACCGGGACAGCCCCCTACGAGCAGTACTTC
D: TRBD2; V: TRBV20-1; size: NA; J: TRBJ2-4; CDR3: CSARDMVAGGPKNIQYF; DNA: TGCAGTGCTAGAGATATGGTAGCGGGAGGGCCCAAAAACATTCAGTACTTC
D: NA; V: TRBV29-1; size: NA; J: TRBJ1-5; CDR3: CSVGTGPGDQPQHF; DNA: TGCAGCGTTGGAACGGGACCGGGAGATCAGCCCCAGCATTTT
D: NA; V: TRBV27; size: few; J: TRBJ1-5; CDR3: CASSLGGSEQPQHF; DNA: TGTGCCAGCAGTTTGGGAGGGAGTGAACAGCCCCAGCATTTT
D: TRBD1; V: TRBV6-2/TRBV6-3; size: NA; J: TRBJ2-3; CDR3: CASSTRDRGRDTQYF; DNA: TGTGCCAGCAGTACCCGGGACAGGGGTAGGGATACGCAGTATTTT
D: NA; V: TRBV6-2/TRBV6-3; size: few; J: TRBJ1-1; CDR3: CASREIGWVSEAFF; DNA: TGTGCCAGCAGAGAAATAGGTTGGGTCTCTGAAGCTTTCTTT
D: NA; V: TRBV20-1; size: NA; J: TRBJ2-5; CDR3: CSALRVAEGLETQYF; DNA: TGCAGTGCCCTGAGGGTAGCGGAAGGATTAGAGACCCAGTACTTC
D: NA; V: TRBV3-1; size: NA; J: TRBJ2-6; CDR3: CASSLPDRSSGANVLTF; DNA: TGTGCCAGCAGCCTGCCCGACAGGAGCTCTGGGGCCAACGTCCTGACTTTC
D: TRBD2; V: TRBV5-1; size: few; J: TRBJ2-3; CDR3: CASSYGLAGVLSDTQYF; DNA: TGCGCCAGCAGCTACGGACTAGCGGGAGTTCTTTCAGATACGCAGTATTTT
D: NA; V: TRBV7-8; size: few; J: TRBJ2-2; CDR3: CASSSFQGTGELFF; DNA: TGTGCCAGCAGTTCGTTTCAGGGCACCGGGGAGCTGTTTTTT
D: NA; V: TRBV13; size: NA; J: TRBJ2-4; CDR3: CASSLGGTLAKNIQYF; DNA: TGTGCCAGCAGCTTAGGAGGGACTCTTGCCAAAAACATTCAGTACTTC
D: NA; V: TRBV12-3/TRBV12-4; size: NA; J: TRBJ1-2; CDR3: CASSLGTVVYGYTF; DNA: TGTGCCAGCAGTTTAGGGACCGTAGTCTATGGCTACACCTTC